These 8 T cell receptor beta chains were all obtained from the same sample, sequenced in a study of OX40 agonist ivuxolimab in advanced cancers. Assay used: immunoSEQ multiplex PCR; TCRdb lists only in-frame clones, some missing. The sample has approximately 58,000 clones; around 86% are singletons. Here the sequenced sample was CD4+ or CD8+ T cells sorted from blood, taken in a trial of the OX40 agonist ivuxolimab. The source is an adult with an advanced solid tumor such as melanoma, head and neck, liver or kidney cancer.

The V and J genes are TRBV27 and TRBJ2-7; TRBD1 agrees at 9 bases. The CDR3 loop spans 14 amino acids. CDR1 is MNHEY and CDR2 is SMNVEV in the germline V gene (reference sequence). Unmatched junction bases numbered 7, after V lost 3 bases and J lost 7 bases. Here the CDR3 DNA reads TGTGCCAGCAGTTTCCTGGGACAGGGATCGGAGCAGTACTTC. Protein product: CASSFLGQGSEQYF.

V usage is TRBV19 and J usage is TRBJ1-2; a weak D match, TRBD1 (6 bases). The V gene lost 4 bases and the J gene lost 8 bases, with 17 bases spanning the gap. Germline values: CDR1 LNHDA, CDR2 SQIVND (reference sequence). The CDR3 covers 14 residues. The CDR3, as DNA: TGTGCCAGTAGTAGCCCCTTTGGGGGCGTCGGCTACACCTTC. As protein: CASSSPFGGVGYTF. The full variable domain, its missing parts supplied by reference TRBV19 and TRBJ1-2, is DGGITQSPKYLFRKEGQNVTLSCEQNLNHDAMYWYRQDPGQGLRLIYYSQIVNDFQKGDIAEGYSVSREKKESFPLTVTSAQKNPTAFYLCASSSPFGGVGYTFGSGTRLTVV.

The genes are TRBV18 and TRBJ1-1; no definite D call. V was cut by 3 bases and J by 1 base, with 12 bases left in between. This CDR3 is built from 15 residues. Germline CDR1 reads KGHSH; CDR2 reads LQKENI. CDR3 loop: CASSPFSAENTEAFF. CDR3 coding DNA: TGTGCCAGCTCACCTTTTAGCGCAGAGAACACTGAAGCTTTCTTT.

The rearrangement uses TRBV7-3 and TRBJ1-1, with a possible D match to TRBD1 (6 bases). This CDR3 spans 15 amino acids. Deletions cut 4 bases from V and 3 bases from J, with 15 bases between. Germline CDR1 SGHTA, CDR2 FQGTGA. The CDR3: CASSSRRGGDTEAFF. The CDR3 DNA follows: TGTGCCAGCAGCTCCCGGAGGGGGGGAGACACTGAAGCTTTCTTT.

The rearrangement links TRBV20-1 to TRBJ1-2, with D uncertain. Deletions cut 7 bases from V and 8 bases from J, with 5 bases between. The CDR3 loop spans 8 amino acids. Germline values: CDR1 DFQATT, CDR2 SNEGSKA (reference sequence). The CDR3 sequence: CSVPGYTF. CDR3 in DNA: TGCAGTGTACCCGGCTACACCTTC.

V is TRBV5-1 and J is TRBJ2-7, with D perhaps matching TRBD1 (5 bases). The V and J ends lost 5 bases and 3 bases respectively, with 18 bases between them. This CDR3 has 15 amino acids. Looked up from germline, CDR1 is SGHRS and CDR2 is YFSETQ. The CDR3 is CASRTLAGLRYEQYF. CDR3 in DNA: TGCGCCAGCAGAACCCTGGCAGGGCTGCGCTACGAGCAGTACTTC.

This clone was observed a few times. This chain links TRBV30 with TRBJ1-6, with 7 bases lining up with TRBD1. V trimming: 4 bases; J trimming: 6 bases; junction bases outside the gene matches: 9. Germline lookup yields CDR1 GTSNPN and CDR2 SVGIG (reference sequence). The CDR3 extends over 15 amino acids. The CDR3 sequence is CAWTPRTGGNSPLHF. The CDR3 DNA sequence: TGTGCCTGGACCCCACGGACAGGTGGTAATTCACCCCTCCACTTT.

The gene calls are TRBV7-9 and TRBJ2-7; D may be TRBD2 (7 bases). The CDR3 is made up of 17 amino acids. V lost 4 bases and J lost 5, with 24 bases in between. Germline lookup yields CDR1 SEHNR and CDR2 FQNEAQ (reference sequence). The CDR3 is CASSSLRAGTGGDEQYF. The CDR3 nucleotides read TGTGCCAGCAGCTCTCTTAGGGCAGGGACGGGGGGCGACGAGCAGTACTTC.